These 15 T cell receptor beta chains came from one sample sequenced in a study of T cells in Graves' hyperthyroidism and ophthalmopathy. Amplification of TCR beta CDR3 regions was performed using RNA transcripts as template. TCR CDR3 underwent first-round RT-PCR with the HTBI primer set. One entry per CDR3 protein results from TCRdb running MiXCR on the multiplex PCR reads. The sample records roughly 290,000 distinct CDR3 sequences, roughly 15% being singletons. The sequenced material came from blood. These TCRs come from a woman aged 25 to 45 with Graves' hyperthyroidism that later progressed to Graves' ophthalmopathy.

This clonotype was seen more than once but under ten times. This rearrangement joins TRBV4-2 to TRBJ1-2; the D gene is possibly TRBD1 (6 bases). V lost 4 bases and J 4 bases, leaving 13 bases between the germline ends. The CDR3 consists of 14 residues. Germline CDR1 LGHNA, CDR2 YNFKEQ. Here the CDR3 reads CASSPKDSGYGYTF. The CDR3 DNA sequence: TGTGCCAGCAGCCCCAAGGACAGCGGCTATGGCTACACCTTC.

This clonotype has at least ten counts. The chain joins TRBV10-2 to TRBJ1-5; 7 bases are a match to TRBD1. The CDR3 contains 15 residues. Germline lookup yields CDR1 WSHSY and CDR2 SAAADI. Trimming at V came to 2 bases and at J to 6 bases, leaving 7 bases not matched to a gene. This CDR3 reads CASSEGQAAGQPQHF. CDR3 bases: TGCGCCAGCAGTGAGGGACAGGCGGCGGGTCAGCCCCAGCATTTT.

The chain has TRBV4-1 and TRBJ2-1, with TRBD2 matching 8 bases. Germline V CDR1 and CDR2: MGHRA, YSYEKL. The CDR3 spans 17 residues. The junction had 8 bases not matched to a gene; V was cut back by 0 bases and J by 4 bases. In DNA, the CDR3 is TGCGCCAGCAGCCAAGAAAGCCGGGAGGGCCCGTACAATGAGCAGTTCTTC. Protein product: CASSQESREGPYNEQFF.

In this sample, this clonotype turned up many times. V is TRBV28 and J is TRBJ2-1, with TRBD1 matching 8 bases. The CDR3 has 14 amino acids. Germline V gives CDR1 MDHEN, CDR2 SYDVKM. The J segment lost 6 bases and the V segment lost 6 bases, leaving 7 bases of the junction unmatched. The CDR3 loop is CASRDPDRGNEQFF. The CDR3 DNA reads TGTGCCAGCAGGGATCCTGACAGGGGCAATGAGCAGTTCTTC. Full variable domain (outside the CDR3, taken from reference TRBV28 and TRBJ2-1): DVKVTQSSRYLVKRTGEKVFLECVQDMDHENMFWYRQDPGLGLRLIYFSYDVKMKEKGDIPEGYSVSREKKERFSLILESASTNQTSMYLCASRDPDRGNEQFFGPGTRLTVL.

This clonotype was seen at least ten times. The J gene is TRBJ1-1, the V gene TRBV18; D is uncertain. There are 15 residues in the CDR3. Germline V gives CDR1 KGHSH, CDR2 LQKENI. Deletions cut 1 base from V and 1 base from J, with 10 bases between. The CDR3 coding sequence is TGTGCCAGCTCACCACTCCAGACTGGGAACACTGAAGCTTTCTTT. It translates to CASSPLQTGNTEAFF.

The chain recombines TRBV19 with TRBJ1-3; D is unresolved. V lost 5 bases, J lost 0 bases, and 14 bases lay in between. Germline V gives CDR1 LNHDA, CDR2 SQIVND (reference sequence). The CDR3 has 16 residues. CDR3 amino acids: CASSDPRGSSGNTIYF. CDR3 DNA sequence: TGTGCCAGTAGTGATCCCAGAGGGAGCTCTGGAAACACCATATATTTT. Variable domain in full (rest from reference TRBV19 and TRBJ1-3): DGGITQSPKYLFRKEGQNVTLSCEQNLNHDAMYWYRQDPGQGLRLIYYSQIVNDFQKGDIAEGYSVSREKKESFPLTVTSAQKNPTAFYLCASSDPRGSSGNTIYFGEGSWLTVV.

This clonotype showed up just a few times. The chain joins TRBV7-9 to TRBJ1-3; a possible D gene is TRBD1 (6 bases). The CDR3 consists of 13 residues. The germline gives CDR1 SEHNR, CDR2 FQNEAQ (reference sequence). V was shortened by 0 bases and J by 8 bases, with 8 bases between the two germline ends. Here the CDR3 DNA reads TGTGCCAGCAGCTTAGCCCAGGGGCACACCATATATTTT. It codes for CASSLAQGHTIYF. Combining the CDR3 with reference TRBV7-9 and TRBJ1-3 gives the whole variable domain DTGVSQNPRHKITKRGQNVTFRCDPISEHNRLYWYRQTLGQGPEFLTYFQNEAQLEKSRLLSDRFSAERPKGSFSTLEIQRTEQGDSAMYLCASSLAQGHTIYFGEGSWLTVV.

This clonotype was picked up many times. This chain uses TRBV30 with TRBJ2-7, with TRBD2 matching 11 bases. The CDR3 length is 15 residues. J gave up 0 bases and V 4 bases, and 5 bases lay outside the gene matches. CDR1 and CDR2 from the germline V gene are GTSNPN and SVGIG (reference sequence). Here the CDR3 reads CAWNGGTSGSYEQYF. For the CDR3, the DNA is TGTGCCTGGAACGGGGGGACTAGCGGCTCCTACGAGCAGTACTTC.

The V and J genes are TRBV5-1 and TRBJ2-7, with TRBD2 identical over 13 bases. CDR1 SGHRS and CDR2 YFSETQ come from the germline V gene. The V segment lost 0 bases and the J segment 2 bases; nucleotides outside the gene matches: 2. This CDR3 region has 16 residues. The CDR3 nucleotides read TGCGCCAGCAGCTTGGAAGGGACTAGCGGGGCCTACGAGCAGTACTTC. Amino acids: CASSLEGTSGAYEQYF.

The V and J genes are TRBV6-2 or TRBV6-3 and TRBJ2-1, with 9 bases fitting TRBD2. This CDR3 is 13 amino acids long. V lost 6 bases and J lost 7; bases outside the gene matches: 4. CDR1 MNHEY and CDR2 SVGEGT come from the germline V gene. CDR3 bases: TGTGCCAGCAGCCGGACTAGCGAAAATGAGCAGTTCTTC. Its translation: CASSRTSENEQFF.

This clonotype came up many times. V is TRBV15 and J is TRBJ1-6; D not resolved. Germline V gene data show CDR1 as LNHNV and CDR2 as YYDKDF (reference sequence). This CDR3 contains 18 residues. V was cut by 1 base and J by 0 bases, with 13 bases left in between. CDR3 protein: CATSRVDLGGSYNSPLHF. For the CDR3, the DNA is TGTGCCACCAGCAGAGTTGACTTAGGAGGCTCCTATAATTCACCCCTCCACTTT.

This clonotype was seen many times. The gene calls are TRBV5-1 and TRBJ1-2; D is unclear. The CDR3 spans 13 residues. Germline lookup yields CDR1 SGHRS and CDR2 YFSETQ. The germline V and J ends were trimmed by 4 bases and 8 bases, with 15 bases remaining between them. For the CDR3, the DNA is TGCGCCAGCAGCCCCCTCGGGCAGGAGGGCTACACCTTC. Its translation is CASSPLGQEGYTF.

Comment on this clonotype: One end of the junction is discordant with germline, which a read error may explain. This chain uses TRBV5-5 with TRBJ2-7, with unresolved D. Germline V lookup: CDR1 SGHKS, CDR2 YYEKEE (reference sequence). The CDR3 length is 15 residues. DNA of the CDR3: TGTGCCAGCAGCTTGGCTCTGGCCCTCTCCCACGAGCAGTACTTC. Its translation is CASSLALALSHEQYF.

This clonotype was recorded at least ten times. The chain is built from TRBV27 and TRBJ1-2, with D hard to call. The germline V gene has CDR1 MNHEY and CDR2 SMNVEV (reference sequence). The CDR3 contains 14 residues. V gave up 2 bases and J gave up 1 base, with 8 bases separating them. DNA of the CDR3: TGTGCCAGCAGTTTAGGGAGAGATAACTATGGCTACACCTTC. This gives the protein CASSLGRDNYGYTF.

This clonotype was seen a few times. The chain uses TRBV4-3 and TRBJ2-7, with D hard to call. V lost 4 bases and J lost 7, with 14 bases in between. In germline, CDR1 is LGHNA, CDR2 YSLEER. This CDR3 is 13 amino acids long. CDR3 loop: CASSRQPGVEQYF. CDR3 sequence (DNA): TGCGCCAGCAGCCGTCAACCCGGAGTGGAGCAGTACTTC.